What follows are 5 T cell receptor beta chains derived from one specimen sequenced in a study of cytomegalovirus exposure and HLA in healthy donors. Only in-frame clones appear in the TCRdb table, and some are missing; sequencing was by immunoSEQ multiplex PCR. In the table there are 120,000 or so clones, about 90% of which are singletons. Input material: PBMCs. These receptors were obtained from a woman aged 18-30 years in good health and CMV-seronegative.

This chain joins TRBV2 and TRBJ2-4, with D perhaps matching TRBD2 (6 bases). Between the trimmed V and J ends, which lost 5 bases and 2 bases, there was a span of 10 bases. The length of the CDR3 is 14 residues. From germline, CDR1 is SNHLY and CDR2 FYNNEI. The CDR3, as DNA: TGTGCCAGCAGTACTCGGGGGACCAAAAACATTCAGTACTTC. Its translation: CASSTRGTKNIQYF.

The V call is TRBV6-5, the J call TRBJ1-2; TRBD1 matches at 9 bases. Germline V gives CDR1 MNHEY, CDR2 SVGAGI. The CDR3 has 14 residues. V trimming: 0 bases; J trimming: 6 bases; junction bases outside the gene matches: 2. The CDR3 nucleotides are TGTGCCAGCAGTTACTCGGGACAGGGTAATGGCTACACCTTC. Protein: CASSYSGQGNGYTF.

The chain has TRBV28 and TRBJ2-5, with D tentatively TRBD2 (6 bases). The CDR3 loop spans 16 amino acids. CDR1 and CDR2 (germline): MDHEN, SYDVKM. The germline V and J ends were trimmed by 3 bases and 2 bases, with 16 bases remaining between them. The CDR3 DNA reads TGTGCCAGCAGTTTCTTTACCGGGACTGGGCAAGAGACCCAGTACTTC. It codes for CASSFFTGTGQETQYF.

V usage is TRBV2 and J usage is TRBJ2-1; 7 bases agree with TRBD2. V was pared by 4 bases and J by 4 bases, with 7 bases of the junction left unmatched. This CDR3 is 15 amino acids long. Germline V gene data show CDR1 as SNHLY and CDR2 as FYNNEI. CDR3 nucleotides: TGTGCCAGCAGTGCCCTAGCGGAAGGTTACAATGAGCAGTTCTTC. Residues: CASSALAEGYNEQFF.

The rearrangement joins TRBV28 to TRBJ1-2, with D hard to call. Trimming pared 1 base from V and 5 bases from J, leaving 5 bases between. CDR3 size: 12 residues. Germline loops: CDR1 MDHEN, CDR2 SYDVKM. The CDR3 region has the DNA TGTGCCAGCAGTTTATCCGTGTATGGCTACACCTTC. As protein: CASSLSVYGYTF.